This T cell receptor (beta chain) is drawn from a study of T cells in Graves' hyperthyroidism and ophthalmopathy. Each ophthalmopathy patient scored at least 3 on the Clinical Activity Score and at least 4 on NOSPECS grade, with duration under 3 months. It was RNA transcripts that yielded the amplified TCR beta CDR3 regions. The primer set for the first-round RT-PCR of the TCR CDR3 was HTBI. MiXCR, run by TCRdb on the multiplex PCR reads, gives a single entry per CDR3 protein. This repertoire shows some 650,000 distinct CDR3 sequences, 16% found once; its top ten account for 2.5% to 4%. J was trimmed by 4 bases and V by 2 bases; bases with no gene match: 14. Germline V gene sequence: CDR1 MNHEY, CDR2 SMNVEV (reference sequence). The CDR3 runs 18 residues.

The source is a woman between 40 and 50 years old with Graves' ophthalmopathy. The V call is TRBV27, the J call TRBJ2-1; 7 bases align to TRBD2. The sequenced material came from blood. The DNA of the CDR3 is TGTGCCAGCAGTTTACTGATTGGGGGGGGGACTCAATACAATGAGCAGTTCTTC. Translation: CASSLLIGGGTQYNEQFF.